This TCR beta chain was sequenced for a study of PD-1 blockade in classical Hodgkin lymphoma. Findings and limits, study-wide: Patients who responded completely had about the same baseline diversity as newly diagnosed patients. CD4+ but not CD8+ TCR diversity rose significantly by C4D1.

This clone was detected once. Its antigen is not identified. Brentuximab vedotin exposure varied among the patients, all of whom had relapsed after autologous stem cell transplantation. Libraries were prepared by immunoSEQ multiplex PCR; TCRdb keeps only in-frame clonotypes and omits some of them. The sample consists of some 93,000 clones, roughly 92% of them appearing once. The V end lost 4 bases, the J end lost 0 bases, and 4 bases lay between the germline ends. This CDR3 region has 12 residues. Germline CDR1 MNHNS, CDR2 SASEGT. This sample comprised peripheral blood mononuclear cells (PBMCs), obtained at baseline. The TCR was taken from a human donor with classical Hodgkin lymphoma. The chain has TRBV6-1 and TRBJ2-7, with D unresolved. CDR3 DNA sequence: TGTGCCAGCAGTGCGGTCTCCTACGAGCAGTACTTC. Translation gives CASSAVSYEQYF.